This T cell receptor (beta chain) was recovered during a study of cytomegalovirus exposure and HLA in healthy donors. The wider study: HLA-typed donors were the source of 86 million or so unique TCRs held in an early data release. Caucasian-associated ancestry cluster membership applied to about four fifths of 300 to 450 genotyped donors.

The V and J ends lost 2 bases and 1 base, in that order; junction bases with no gene match: 3. The CDR3 consists of 15 residues. CDR1 SEHNR and CDR2 FQNEAQ come from the germline V gene (reference sequence). PCR involved 60 Vbeta and 13 Jbeta primers. The protocol was immunoSEQ multiplex PCR, while the TCRdb copy is restricted to in-frame clones and leaves out a portion. The data contain roughly 130,000 clones, about 80% of them singletons. The chain joins TRBV7-9 to TRBJ2-5, with 8 bases identical to TRBD1. This clonotype originated in a man aged 35 to 55 in good health and CMV-seronegative. The sample consisted of PBMCs. The CDR3 sequence is CASSLRTGLQETQYF. The CDR3 coding sequence is TGTGCCAGCAGCTTAAGGACAGGGCTCCAAGAGACCCAGTACTTC.